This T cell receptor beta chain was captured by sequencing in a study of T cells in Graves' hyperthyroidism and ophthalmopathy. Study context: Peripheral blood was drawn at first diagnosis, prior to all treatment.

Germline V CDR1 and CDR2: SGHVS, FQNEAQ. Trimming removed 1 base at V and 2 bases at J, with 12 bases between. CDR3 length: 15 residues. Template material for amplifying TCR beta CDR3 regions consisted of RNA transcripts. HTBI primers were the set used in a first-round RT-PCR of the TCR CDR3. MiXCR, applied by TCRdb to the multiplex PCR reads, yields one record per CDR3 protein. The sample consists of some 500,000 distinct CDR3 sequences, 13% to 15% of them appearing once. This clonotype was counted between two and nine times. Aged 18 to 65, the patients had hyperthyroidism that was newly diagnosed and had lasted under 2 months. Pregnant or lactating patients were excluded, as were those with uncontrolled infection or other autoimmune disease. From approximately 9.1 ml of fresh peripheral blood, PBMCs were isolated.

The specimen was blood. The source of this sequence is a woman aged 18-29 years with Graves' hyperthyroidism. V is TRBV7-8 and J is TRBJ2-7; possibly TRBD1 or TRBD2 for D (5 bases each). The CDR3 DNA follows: TGTGCCAGCAGCTTAGAGCAGTGGGACCCCTACGAGCAGTACTTC. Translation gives CASSLEQWDPYEQYF. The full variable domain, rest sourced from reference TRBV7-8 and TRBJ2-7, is GAGVSQSPRYKVAKRGQDVALRCDPISGHVSLFWYQQALGQGPEFLTYFQNEAQLDKSGLPSDRFFAERPEGSVSTLKIQRTQQEDSAVYLCASSLEQWDPYEQYFGPGTRLTVT.